What follows is one T cell receptor (beta chain) and its context. What this receptor recognizes is not known. It has no much larger one-base neighbor in the sample; base qualities were not kept. The library was made by multiplex PCR. Sequencing used an Illumina HiSeq 2500. TCRbeta libraries were constructed through three rounds of nested PCR with primers (Table S4) according to protocols modified from ARM-PCR. PCR products of 200-500 bp were gel-excised and purified with the QIAquick gel extraction kit before sequencing. On the study's bioinformatics: Trimmomatic was used to clean the reads, FLASH merged the cleaned reads into complete CDR3 sequences, and MiTCR assigned the sequences to V(D)J germline segments. VDJtools was used to compute clonal diversity as the inverse Simpson's index. Productive reads were defined as in-frame sequences without a premature stop codon. TCRdb's own reprocessing of the public reads used fastp at Q25 and MiXCR and kept productive beta chains. When rows share a CDR3 protein, they turn into one entry using the most common DNA and genes. In this record, the V and J calls reflect TCRdb's handling and not the investigators' own analysis. The sample yields 90,000 to 100,000 distinct CDR3 sequences; less than 85% were counted once. The ten largest make up more than 25% of the sample.

The CDR3 measures 18 amino acids from cysteine to phenylalanine. Kept here is only the CDR3 DNA, which spans 54 bases and is read in frame from base 1. V and J are trimmed by 5 bases and 6 bases, and the gene matches miss 16 bases of the junction. The entry originates in a study of tumor and adjacent non-tumor tissue in lung cancer (dated by TCRdb to 2016 to 2018). Notes on the research overall: Of the cohort, over 9 patients had adenocarcinoma, 2 had squamous cell carcinoma and 1 had small cell lung cancer. The approximately 15 enrolled patients, of whom roughly 10 were men and 5 were women, were aged about 31 to 85 years and were diagnosed with TNM stage I to III disease. Sequencing produced roughly 130 million productive TCRbeta reads in total, an average of approximately 4.2 million reads per sample. Using bulk TCRbeta repertoires from 15 lung cancer patients, the study set lung tumor tissue side by side with matched distant non-tumor lung tissue. For each patient, one tumor sample and one normal lung sample were taken, giving thirty paired specimens that underwent TCRbeta CDR3 sequencing.

RNA was extracted from bulk unsorted tissue and checked for quality with a NanoDrop ND-1000 and an Agilent 2100. Distant non-tumor tissue taken more than 3 cm from the tumor edge was used as the normal lung sample. Donors were newly diagnosed lung cancer patients admitted for thoracic surgery in China between August and November 2014, without prior chemotherapy. Patients with previous radiotherapy or chemotherapy, or with another concurrent cancer, were excluded from the study. Surgical tissue pieces of about 1-2.3 cm3 were preserved in RNAlater solution and were kept at -80 degrees C until use. What the work shows at the level of the full study, not this receptor alone: Peripheral blood was not sequenced, so blood TCRbeta repertoires were not examined in the lung cancer patients of the study. Neither the sequencing platform nor unique molecular identifiers are mentioned in the methods. Tumor tissue showed significantly greater TCR diversity (inverse Simpson) than normal lung tissue (about 400 vs 180, P = 0.0075, Mann-Whitney U test). Younger patients had significantly higher TCR diversity, and higher tumor TCR diversity was associated with shorter overall and disease-free survival. The top 100 clones accounted for a significantly larger cumulative portion of the repertoire in normal lung than in tumor tissue. Only around 15 patients were included in the cohort, and the need for larger samples and more detailed clinical data was noted by the authors.

The receptor's source is a man aged 60 to 75 with small cell lung cancer. The chain is made from TRBV12-3 or TRBV12-4 and TRBJ2-1, with 10 bases aligning to TRBD2. Sequenced: distant non-tumor lung tissue. CDR3 region: CASSLGLAGELGRNEQFF. The nucleotide sequence is given as TGTGCCAGCAGTCTAGGGCTAGCGGGAGAATTGGGTCGCAATGAGCAGTTCTTC.